The next 6 T cell receptor beta chains were all read from a single sample in a study of graft-versus-host responses after intestinal transplantation. Clones were read by immunoSEQ multiplex PCR, and TCRdb kept only the in-frame ones, dropping some. The profile shows 7,000 to 8,000 clones, less than 40% of them singletons. The specimen was alloreactive CD4+ T cells from a mixed lymphocyte reaction culture, collected before transplantation. Subset denoted: CFSE-low proliferating T cells sorted from approximately 6-day pre-transplant mixed lymphocyte reaction (GvH or HvG direction). Every receptor here comes from a human patient who was an organ donor for intestinal transplantation.

The chain couples TRBV27 to TRBJ1-5; 9 bases fit TRBD1. V trimming: 5 bases; J trimming: 6 bases; junction bases outside the gene matches: 14. Germline loops: CDR1 MNHEY, CDR2 SMNVEV (reference sequence). The CDR3 extends over 17 amino acids. DNA of the CDR3: TGTGCCAGCAGTCTCCACATTCCGGGACAGGGAATTCAGCCCCAGCATTTT. This translates into CASSLHIPGQGIQPQHF.

The rearrangement uses TRBV5-1 and TRBJ2-3; D gene unclear. Per germline, CDR1 SGHRS and CDR2 YFSETQ. CDR3 length equals 15 residues. V was cut by 0 bases and J by 4 bases, with 12 bases left in between. The CDR3 DNA follows: TGCGCCAGCAGCTTGGGTTCAGGTACCGCAGATACGCAGTATTTT. It translates to CASSLGSGTADTQYF.

The V gene is TRBV19, the J gene TRBJ2-4, with TRBD2 identical over 11 bases. V gave up 10 bases and J gave up 2 bases; unmatched junction bases: 7. The CDR3 sequence is 15 residues long. The germline gives CDR1 LNHDA, CDR2 SQIVND (reference sequence). The CDR3 sequence: CATKTSGNTKNIQYF. CDR3 nucleotides: TGTGCCACCAAGACTAGCGGGAATACCAAAAACATTCAGTACTTC.

The V gene is TRBV5-4, the J gene TRBJ2-7; tentative D call: TRBD2 (6 bases). The V gene's germline CDR1 is SGHNT and CDR2 YYREEE (reference sequence). This CDR3 spans 15 amino acids. Trimming took 4 bases from V and 2 from J, leaving 16 bases between them. The CDR3 loop reads CASSKNGGGAYEQYF. CDR3 nucleotides: TGTGCCAGCAGCAAGAACGGGGGTGGCGCCTACGAGCAGTACTTC.

This rearrangement joins TRBV5-1 to TRBJ1-5; 8 bases match TRBD1. After removal of 0 bases from V and 6 bases from J, the junction contained 2 bases not matched to a gene. Germline CDR1 reads SGHRS; CDR2 reads YFSETQ. CDR3 length: 14 amino acids. The CDR3 DNA sequence: TGCGCCAGCAGCTTGGCAGGGGGCGGTCAGCCCCAGCATTTT. It translates to CASSLAGGGQPQHF.

V and J are TRBV6-4 and TRBJ2-7, with 10 bases fitting TRBD2. The germline gives CDR1 MRHNA, CDR2 SNTAGT. The V gene end was trimmed by 3 bases and the J gene end by 0 bases; junction bases not matched to a gene: 11. The CDR3 runs to 18 residues. CDR3 sequence reads: CASSETLAGATSSYEQYF. The DNA for the CDR3 is TGTGCCAGCAGTGAAACGCTAGCGGGGGCAACTAGCTCCTACGAGCAGTACTTC.